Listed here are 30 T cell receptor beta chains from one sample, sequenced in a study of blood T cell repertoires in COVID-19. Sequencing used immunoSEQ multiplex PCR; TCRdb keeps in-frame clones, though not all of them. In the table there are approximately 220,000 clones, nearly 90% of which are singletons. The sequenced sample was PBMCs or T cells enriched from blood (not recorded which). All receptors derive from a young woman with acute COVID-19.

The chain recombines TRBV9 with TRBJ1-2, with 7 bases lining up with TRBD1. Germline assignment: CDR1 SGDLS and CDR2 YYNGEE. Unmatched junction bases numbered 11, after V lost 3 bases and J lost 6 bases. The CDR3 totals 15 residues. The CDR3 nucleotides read TGTGCCAGCAGCGCGACAGGGATGGCCAGGGATGGCTACACCTTC. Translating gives CASSATGMARDGYTF.

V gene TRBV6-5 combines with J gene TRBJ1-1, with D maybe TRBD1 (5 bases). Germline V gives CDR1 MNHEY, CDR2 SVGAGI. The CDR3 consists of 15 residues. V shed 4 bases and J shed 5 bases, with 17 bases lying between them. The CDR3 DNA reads TGTGCCAGCAGTTCCCGCCCTCAGGGAAAAACTGAAGCTTTCTTT. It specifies CASSSRPQGKTEAFF.

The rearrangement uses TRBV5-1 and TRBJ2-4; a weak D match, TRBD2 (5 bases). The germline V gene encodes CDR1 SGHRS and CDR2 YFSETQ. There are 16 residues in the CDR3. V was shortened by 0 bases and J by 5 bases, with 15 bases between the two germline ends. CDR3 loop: CASSLGRANGENIQYF. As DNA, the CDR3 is TGCGCCAGCAGCTTGGGACGTGCAAACGGGGAAAACATTCAGTACTTC.

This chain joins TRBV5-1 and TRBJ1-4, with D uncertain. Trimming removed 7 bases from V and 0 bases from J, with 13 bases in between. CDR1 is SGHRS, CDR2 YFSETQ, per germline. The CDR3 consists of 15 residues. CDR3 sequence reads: CASQLSISTNEKLFF. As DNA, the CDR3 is TGCGCCAGCCAACTTAGTATCTCAACTAATGAAAAACTGTTTTTT.

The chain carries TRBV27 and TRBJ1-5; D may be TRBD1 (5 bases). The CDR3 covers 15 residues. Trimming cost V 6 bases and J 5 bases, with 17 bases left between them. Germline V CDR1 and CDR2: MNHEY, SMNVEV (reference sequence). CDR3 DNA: TGTGCCAGCAGCCTCACTAACAGGCGTGATCAGCCCCAGCATTTT. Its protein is CASSLTNRRDQPQHF.

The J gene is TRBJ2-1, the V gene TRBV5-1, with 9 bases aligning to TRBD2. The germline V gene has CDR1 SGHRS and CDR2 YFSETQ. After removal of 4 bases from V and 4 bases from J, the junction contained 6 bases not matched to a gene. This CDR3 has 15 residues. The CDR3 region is CASSAAGGGYNEQFF. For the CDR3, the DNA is TGCGCCAGCAGCGCAGCGGGGGGCGGTTACAATGAGCAGTTCTTC.

CDR3 in amino acids: CASSFGQGEEKLFF. The DNA of the CDR3 is TGTGCCAGCAGCTTCGGACAGGGGGAGGAAAAACTGTTTTTT. The chain carries TRBV3-1 (or the pseudogene TRBV3-2) and TRBJ1-4, with 10 positions matching TRBD1. The CDR3 loop spans 14 amino acids. Germline V gene sequence: CDR1 LGHDT, CDR2 YNNKEL (reference sequence). The V gene end was trimmed by 5 bases and the J gene end by 8 bases; junction bases not matched to a gene: 5.

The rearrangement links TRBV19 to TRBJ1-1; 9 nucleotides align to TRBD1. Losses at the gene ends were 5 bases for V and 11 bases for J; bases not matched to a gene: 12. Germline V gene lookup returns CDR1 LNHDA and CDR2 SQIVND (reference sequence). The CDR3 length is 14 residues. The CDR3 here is CASSWGQGVDRAFF. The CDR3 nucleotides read TGTGCCAGTAGTTGGGGACAGGGAGTAGATCGGGCTTTCTTT.

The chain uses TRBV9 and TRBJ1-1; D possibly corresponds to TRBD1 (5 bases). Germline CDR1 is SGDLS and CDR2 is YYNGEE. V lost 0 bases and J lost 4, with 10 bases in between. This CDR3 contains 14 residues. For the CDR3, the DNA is TGTGCCAGCAGCGTAGTCGGCAGGGCCACTGAAGCTTTCTTT. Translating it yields CASSVVGRATEAFF.

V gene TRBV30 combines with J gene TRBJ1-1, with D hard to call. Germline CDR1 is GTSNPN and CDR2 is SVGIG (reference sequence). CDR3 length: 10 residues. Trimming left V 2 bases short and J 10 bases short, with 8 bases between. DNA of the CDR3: TGTGCCTGGAGTTTGGGAGTAGCTTTCTTT. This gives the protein CAWSLGVAFF.

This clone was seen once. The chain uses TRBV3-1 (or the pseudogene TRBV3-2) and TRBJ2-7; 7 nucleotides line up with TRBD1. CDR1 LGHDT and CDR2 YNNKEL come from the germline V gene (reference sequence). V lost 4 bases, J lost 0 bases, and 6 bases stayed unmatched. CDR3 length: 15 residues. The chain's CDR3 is CASSRRGPSSYEQYF. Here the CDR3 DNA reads TGTGCCAGCAGCCGAAGGGGGCCGAGCTCCTACGAGCAGTACTTC.

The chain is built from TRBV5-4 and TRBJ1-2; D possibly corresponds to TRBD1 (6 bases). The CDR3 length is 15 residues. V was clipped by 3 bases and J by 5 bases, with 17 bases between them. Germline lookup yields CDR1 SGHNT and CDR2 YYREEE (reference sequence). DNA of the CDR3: TGTGCCAGCAGCTCGTGGCCCCCACAGGGTTATGGCTACACCTTC. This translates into CASSSWPPQGYGYTF.

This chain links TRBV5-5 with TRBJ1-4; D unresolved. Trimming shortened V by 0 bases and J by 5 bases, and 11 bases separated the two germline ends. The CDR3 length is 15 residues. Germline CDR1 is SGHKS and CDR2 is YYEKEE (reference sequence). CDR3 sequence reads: CASSLVGGNNEKLFF. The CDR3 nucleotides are TGTGCCAGCAGCTTGGTAGGAGGAAACAATGAAAAACTGTTTTTT. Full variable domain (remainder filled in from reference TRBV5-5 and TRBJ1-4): DAGVTQSPTHLIKTRGQQVTLRCSPISGHKSVSWYQQVLGQGPQFIFQYYEKEERGRGNFPDRFSARQFPNYSSELNVNALLLGDSALYLCASSLVGGNNEKLFFGSGTQLSVL.

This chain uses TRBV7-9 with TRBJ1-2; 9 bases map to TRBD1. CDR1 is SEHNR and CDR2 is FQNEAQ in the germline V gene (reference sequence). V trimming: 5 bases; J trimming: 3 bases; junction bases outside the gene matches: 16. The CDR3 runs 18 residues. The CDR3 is CASSTGGLQGALYYGYTF. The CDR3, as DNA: TGTGCCAGCAGCACAGGCGGACTACAGGGGGCGTTGTACTATGGCTACACCTTC.

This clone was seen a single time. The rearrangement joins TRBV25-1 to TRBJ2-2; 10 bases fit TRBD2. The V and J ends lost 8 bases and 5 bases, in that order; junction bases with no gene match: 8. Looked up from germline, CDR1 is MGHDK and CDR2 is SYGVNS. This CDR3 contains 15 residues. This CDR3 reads CASSSAGGSTGELFF. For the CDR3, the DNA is TGTGCCAGCTCCTCAGCGGGGGGGAGTACCGGGGAGCTGTTTTTT.

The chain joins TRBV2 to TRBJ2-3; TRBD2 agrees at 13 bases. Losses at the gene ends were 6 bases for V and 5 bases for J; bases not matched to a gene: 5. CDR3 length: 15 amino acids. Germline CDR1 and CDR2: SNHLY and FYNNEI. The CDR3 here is CASRPGTSGEDTQYF. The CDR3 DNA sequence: TGTGCCAGCAGACCCGGGACTAGCGGGGAAGATACGCAGTATTTT.

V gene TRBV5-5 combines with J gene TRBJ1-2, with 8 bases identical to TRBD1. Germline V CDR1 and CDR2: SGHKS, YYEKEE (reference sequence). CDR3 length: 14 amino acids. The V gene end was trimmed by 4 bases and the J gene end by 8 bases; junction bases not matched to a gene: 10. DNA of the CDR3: TGTGCCAGCAGCGTAGGACAGGGAGTCTACGGCTACACCTTC. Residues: CASSVGQGVYGYTF.

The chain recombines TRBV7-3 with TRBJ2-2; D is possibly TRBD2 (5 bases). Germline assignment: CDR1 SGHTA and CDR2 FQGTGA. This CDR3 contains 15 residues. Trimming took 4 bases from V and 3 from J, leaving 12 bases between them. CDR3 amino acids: CASSSKGRDTGELFF. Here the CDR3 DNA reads TGTGCCAGCAGCTCAAAAGGGCGGGACACCGGGGAGCTGTTTTTT. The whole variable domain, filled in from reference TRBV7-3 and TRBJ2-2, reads GAGVSQTPSNKVTEKGKYVELRCDPISGHTALYWYRQSLGQGPEFLIYFQGTGAADDSGLPNDRFFAVRPEGSVSTLKIQRTERGDSAVYLCASSSKGRDTGELFFGEGSRLTVL.

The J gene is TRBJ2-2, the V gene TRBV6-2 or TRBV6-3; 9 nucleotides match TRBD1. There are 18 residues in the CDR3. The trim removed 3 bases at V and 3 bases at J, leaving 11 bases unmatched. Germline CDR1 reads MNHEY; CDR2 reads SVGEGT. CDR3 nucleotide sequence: TGTGCCAGCAGTTATCCACGCGGGACAGGGCTCGACACCGGGGAGCTGTTTTTT. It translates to CASSYPRGTGLDTGELFF.

The CDR3 is CASNRGDSHQPQHF. CDR3 nucleotide sequence: TGTGCCAGTAACCGGGGGGATTCGCATCAGCCCCAGCATTTT. This chain joins TRBV19 and TRBJ1-5; tentatively, D is TRBD1 (5 bases). Germline lookup yields CDR1 LNHDA and CDR2 SQIVND (reference sequence). The length of the CDR3 is 14 residues. Trimming left V 7 bases short and J 5 bases short, with 15 bases between.

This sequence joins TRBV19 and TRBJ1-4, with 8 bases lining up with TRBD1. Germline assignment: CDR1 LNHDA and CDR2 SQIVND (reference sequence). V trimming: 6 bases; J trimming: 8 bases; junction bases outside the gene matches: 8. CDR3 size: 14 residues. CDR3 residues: CASRNDRGVEKLFF. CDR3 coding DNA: TGTGCCAGTAGAAATGACAGGGGTGTCGAAAAACTGTTTTTT.

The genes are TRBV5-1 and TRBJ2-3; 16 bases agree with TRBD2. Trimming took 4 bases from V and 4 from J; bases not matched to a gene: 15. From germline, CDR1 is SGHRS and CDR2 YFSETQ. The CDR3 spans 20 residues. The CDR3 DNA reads TGCGCCAGCAGCCTTTCAGGGACTAGCGGGGGGGCCGGTCTTTCAGATACGCAGTATTTT. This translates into CASSLSGTSGGAGLSDTQYF.

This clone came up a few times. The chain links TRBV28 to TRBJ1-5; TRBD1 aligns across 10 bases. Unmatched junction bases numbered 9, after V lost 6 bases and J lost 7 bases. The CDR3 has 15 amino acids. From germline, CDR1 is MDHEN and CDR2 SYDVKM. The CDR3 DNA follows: TGTGCCAGCAGACGGGACAGGGGTGGAGGACAGCCCCAGCATTTT. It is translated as CASRRDRGGGQPQHF.

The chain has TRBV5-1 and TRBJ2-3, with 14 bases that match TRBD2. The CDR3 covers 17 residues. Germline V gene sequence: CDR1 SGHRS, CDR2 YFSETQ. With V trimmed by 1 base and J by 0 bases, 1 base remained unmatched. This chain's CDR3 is CASSLRTSGGSTDTQYF. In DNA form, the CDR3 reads TGCGCCAGCAGCTTGCGGACTAGCGGGGGGAGCACAGATACGCAGTATTTT.

CDR3 bases: TGTGCCAGCAGATATCAGGGGGAGGATGAAAAACTGTTTTTT. Residues: CASRYQGEDEKLFF. This chain connects TRBV28 to TRBJ1-4; 7 bases are shared with TRBD1. Germline lookup yields CDR1 MDHEN and CDR2 SYDVKM. CDR3 length: 14 amino acids. Trimming at V came to 6 bases and at J to 6 bases, leaving 7 bases not matched to a gene.

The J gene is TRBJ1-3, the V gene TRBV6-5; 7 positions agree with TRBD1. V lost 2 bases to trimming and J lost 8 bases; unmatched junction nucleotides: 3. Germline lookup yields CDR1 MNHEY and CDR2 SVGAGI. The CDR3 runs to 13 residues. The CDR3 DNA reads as TGTGCCAGCAGTTACACCGGGACAGACACCATATATTTT. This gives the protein CASSYTGTDTIYF.

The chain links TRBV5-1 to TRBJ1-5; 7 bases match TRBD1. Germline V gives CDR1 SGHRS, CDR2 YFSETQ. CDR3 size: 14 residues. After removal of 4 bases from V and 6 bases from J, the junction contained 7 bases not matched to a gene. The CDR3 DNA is TGCGCCAGCAGCCCGGGGCAGGGGGTTCAGCCCCAGCATTTT. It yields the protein CASSPGQGVQPQHF.

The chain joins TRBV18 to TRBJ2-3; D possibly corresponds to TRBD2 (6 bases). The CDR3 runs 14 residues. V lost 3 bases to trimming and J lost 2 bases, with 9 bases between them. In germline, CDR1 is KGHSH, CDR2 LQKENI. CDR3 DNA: TGTGCCAGCTCACCGGGACTTCCCACAGATACGCAGTATTTT. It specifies CASSPGLPTDTQYF.

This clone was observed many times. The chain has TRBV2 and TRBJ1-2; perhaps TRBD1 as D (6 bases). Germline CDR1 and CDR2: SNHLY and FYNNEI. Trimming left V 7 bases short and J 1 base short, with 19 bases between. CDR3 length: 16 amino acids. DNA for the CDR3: TGTGCCAGCAAACGGGACACAAGCCCCATTAACTATGGCTACACCTTC. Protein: CASKRDTSPINYGYTF.

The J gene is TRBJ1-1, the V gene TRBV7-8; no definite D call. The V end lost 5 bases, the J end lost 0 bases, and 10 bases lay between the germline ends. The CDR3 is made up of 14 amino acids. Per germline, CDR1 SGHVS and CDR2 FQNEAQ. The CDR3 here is CASSLVAVNTEAFF. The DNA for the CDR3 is TGTGCCAGCAGCCTCGTGGCAGTGAACACTGAAGCTTTCTTT.